What follows is one T cell receptor (beta chain) and its context. The assay was immunoSEQ multiplex PCR, and TCRdb's table has in-frame clones only and misses some. In the table there are tens of thousands of clones, roughly 80% of which are singletons. This sample stems from a study of glioma-infiltrating T cells after dendritic cell vaccination. Study-level information: Monocyte-derived dendritic cells, cultured roughly 7 days with IL-4 and GM-CSF, were pulsed with autologous tumor lysate.

Trimming removed 6 bases from V and 1 base from J; junction bases left unmatched: 6. The germline V gene has CDR1 MNHNS and CDR2 SASEGT. This CDR3 is 15 amino acids long. Time point denoted: after dendritic cell vaccination, including at tumor progression/relapse. PBMC were collected before vaccination, two weeks after the third vaccination, and at progression. The sequencing here drew on blood, taken after dendritic cell vaccination. The V call is TRBV6-1, the J call TRBJ2-7; 10 bases fit TRBD1. This sequence was found in a human donor with glioblastoma. The CDR3 region has the DNA TGTGCCAGCAGAGACCGGGACAGGGGATCCTACGAGCAGTACTTC. It yields the protein CASRDRDRGSYEQYF.